Here is one T cell receptor beta chain with its context. Sequencing of TCR beta, carried out with a high-throughput approach, was applied to CD8+ and CD4+ T cells from the blood. Negative isolation yielded CD8+ and CD4+ T cells; FACS enriched TEMRA cells. Random-hexamer reverse transcription was applied to roughly 0.5 to 1 ug RNA. The TCR beta CDR3 was amplified by immunoSEQ multiplex PCR across 54 Vbeta, 13 Jbeta. TCRdb fed the immunoSEQ multiplex PCR reads into MiXCR, producing one record per CDR3 protein. Of fewer than 80,000 distinct CDR3 sequences in the sample, over 85% are singletons; the top ten hold about 0.6%. CDR3 size: 17 residues. Germline V gene sequence: CDR1 SGHVS, CDR2 FNYEAQ. Trimming took 1 base from V and 3 from J, leaving 19 bases between them. These data come from a study of CD8 T cells in Susac syndrome.

The receptor comes from a human donor with multiple sclerosis. J is TRBJ2-7 and V is TRBV7-6, with TRBD2 as a possible D gene (5 bases). The sequenced sample was CD8+ T cells from PBMCs. The CDR3: CASSLVVVGGGHYEQYF. The CDR3 nucleotides are TGTGCCAGCAGCTTAGTGGTGGTCGGAGGCGGCCACTACGAGCAGTACTTC.